These T cell receptor beta chains were read from a single sample in a study of cytomegalovirus exposure and HLA in healthy donors. Assay used: immunoSEQ multiplex PCR; TCRdb lists only in-frame clones, some missing. This table has 110,000 or so clones, 65% to 85% appearing once. Sequenced sample: PBMCs. These receptors all come from a woman aged 18-29 years in good health and CMV-seronegative. Each CDR3 is given with its conserved first and last residue. A D gene is named only where the DNA matches it firmly. Only part of the rows carry a size: once, few, many, or a class if the clone is expanded.

>.|TRBV5-1|.|TRBJ2-5
TGCGCCAGCAGCTTCGGCCAAGAGACCCAGTACTTC
CASSFGQETQYF
>TRBD1|TRBV5-1|once|TRBJ1-2
TGCGCCAGCAGCGAATCCGGGACAGGGATGGCTAACTATGGCTACACCTTC
CASSESGTGMANYGYTF
>.|TRBV28|.|TRBJ1-1
TGTGCCAGCAGTTCCCGGAGGGGCACTGAAGCTTTCTTT
CASSSRRGTEAFF
>.|TRBV9|.|TRBJ2-7
TGTGCCAGCAGCGTAGGAGGGTTAGGCTACGAGCAGTACTTC
CASSVGGLGYEQYF
>TRBD1|TRBV15|.|TRBJ1-2
TGTGCCACCAGCAGATCCACAACAGGGGGCGCAAAGGGCTACACCTTC
CATSRSTTGGAKGYTF
>.|TRBV2|.|TRBJ1-2
TGTGCCAGCAGTAACACAGGGTTACTCTATGGCTACACCTTC
CASSNTGLLYGYTF
>TRBD1|TRBV5-6|.|TRBJ2-3
TGTGCCAGCAGCAGGGACAGGGGTGCCACAGATACGCAGTATTTT
CASSRDRGATDTQYF
>.|TRBV28|.|TRBJ1-1
TGTGCCAGCAGTTTACCGGGACTGACGTACACTGAAGCTTTCTTT
CASSLPGLTYTEAFF
>.|TRBV5-1|.|TRBJ2-5
TGCGCCAGCAGCTTGTTGCAGGGCCAAGAGGCCCAGTACTTC
CASSLLQGQEAQYF
>.|TRBV27|.|TRBJ2-5
TGTGCCACTCAGAACCGAGAGACCCAGTACTTC
CATQNRETQYF
>TRBD1|TRBV5-1|.|TRBJ2-7
TGCGCCAGCAGCCCCAGGGCAGGGGGTCGGTACGAGCAGTACTTC
CASSPRAGGRYEQYF
>.|TRBV5-1|.|TRBJ1-1
TGCGCCAGCAGCTTGGAACAGGGAAGGAGTGAAGCTTTCTTT
CASSLEQGRSEAFF
>TRBD1|TRBV19|.|TRBJ1-1
TGTGCCAGTAGTCCTCACCCAGGGGGCGCGAACACTGAAGCTTTCTTT
CASSPHPGGANTEAFF
>TRBD2|TRBV29-1|.|TRBJ2-5
TGCAGCGTTGAAAGGCGGGGGGGGGAGACCCAGTACTTC
CSVERRGGETQYF
>TRBD1|TRBV30|once|TRBJ2-5
TGTGCCTGGAGACTGACAGGGCAAGAGACCCAGTACTTC
CAWRLTGQETQYF
>TRBD2|TRBV28|.|TRBJ2-3
TGTGCCAGCAGTGTAGGGACTAGCGGGAGTCGCTTCACAGATACGCAGTATTTT
CASSVGTSGSRFTDTQYF
>.|TRBV28|.|TRBJ1-1
TGTGCCAGCAGCCCCAGGAGGAGGGCCCCTGAAGCTTTCTTT
CASSPRRRAPEAFF
>TRBD2|TRBV5-1|once|TRBJ2-2
TGCGCCAGCAGCTCTCCCACTAGCGGGAGGGCCGGGGACGGGGAGCTGTTTTTT
CASSSPTSGRAGDGELFF
>TRBD2|TRBV5-1|.|TRBJ2-3
TGCGCCAGCAGCTCGGGACTAGCGGCCACAGATACGCAGTATTTT
CASSSGLAATDTQYF
>TRBD2|TRBV7-2|.|TRBJ2-3
TGTGCCAGCAGCTTAGCGGGACTAGCGGGAGTGTTGACGCAGTATTTT
CASSLAGLAGVLTQYF
>TRBD2|TRBV7-9|.|TRBJ2-7
TGTGCCAGCAGCCTCAGCCTAGCGGCCGGCTCCTACGAGCAGTACTTC
CASSLSLAAGSYEQYF
>TRBD2|TRBV7-8|.|TRBJ2-3
TGTGCCAGCAGCTCTAGCGGGGGGGCTTTTCGGCGAACAGATACGCAGTATTTT
CASSSSGGAFRRTDTQYF
>.|TRBV10-1|few|TRBJ2-2
TGCGCCAGCAGTTTAGGCGGGACCGGGGAGCTGTTTTTT
CASSLGGTGELFF
>TRBD2|TRBV10-2|.|TRBJ2-2
TGCGCCAGTACCGGGACTAGCGGAATTCTTGAGAACACCGGGGAGCTGTTTTTT
CASTGTSGILENTGELFF
>.|TRBV11-3|.|TRBJ1-1
TGTGCCAGCAGCTTAGATAGGGCGGGGAGACGCACGTTGGTGGCTGAAGCTTTCTTT
CASSLDRAGRRTLVAEAFF
>.|TRBV11-2|.|TRBJ1-2
TGTGCCAGCAGCTTAGGGGTGGGAGCGGGCGGCTACACCTTC
CASSLGVGAGGYTF
>.|TRBV5-1|.|TRBJ1-1
TGCGCCAGCAGCGCAGGGGTTGGGAACACTGAAGCTTTCTTT
CASSAGVGNTEAFF
>TRBD1|TRBV28|.|TRBJ1-1
TGCGCCAGCAGTTTAGGCGGGACAGCTAGATTGAACACTGAAGCTTTCTTT
CASSLGGTARLNTEAFF
>.|TRBV11-3|once|TRBJ2-7
TGTGCCAGCAGCGCCGCACAGGTAACCGAGCAGTACTTC
CASSAAQVTEQYF
>.|TRBV2|.|TRBJ1-2
TGTGCCAGCAGTGCATGGGGCAGAAGCGACGGCTACACCTTC
CASSAWGRSDGYTF
>TRBD2|TRBV6-4|.|TRBJ2-3
TGTGCCAGCAGTGACTCGGGGCTAGCGGGAGCCGACACAGATACGCAGTATTTT
CASSDSGLAGADTDTQYF
>.|TRBV2|.|TRBJ2-7
TGTGCCAGCAGTGACAGGGGCGAGCAGTACTTC
CASSDRGEQYF
>.|TRBV4-1|.|TRBJ1-1
TGCGCCAGCAGATTAGGGGCTGAAGCTTTCTTT
CASRLGAEAFF
>TRBD2|TRBV2|.|TRBJ2-4
TGTGCCAGCAGTCTTGGACTAGCGGGGGCCAAAAACATTCAGTACTTC
CASSLGLAGAKNIQYF
>TRBD2|TRBV28|.|TRBJ2-7
TGTGCCAGCACCAGGACTAGCGGGAGGGCGGGGCAGTACTTC
CASTRTSGRAGQYF
>TRBD2|TRBV7-6|.|TRBJ2-1
TGTGCCAGCAGCTGGGCTAGCGGGAGAAATGAGCAGTTCTTC
CASSWASGRNEQFF
>.|TRBV25-1|.|TRBJ1-2
TGTGCCAGCAGTGACTCTTATGGGAGGAGTGGCTACACCTTC
CASSDSYGRSGYTF